These 18 T cell receptor beta chains share one sample of origin, sequenced in a study of cytomegalovirus exposure and HLA in healthy donors. Researchers ran the PCR with 60 Vbeta and 13 Jbeta primers. Sequenced by immunoSEQ multiplex PCR; TCRdb stores in-frame clones only, minus some. Of fewer than 200,000 clones in the sample, roughly 78% were seen once. Material: PBMCs. The receptor source for this set is a middle-aged man in good health and CMV-seropositive.

The chain joins TRBV10-1 to TRBJ1-2; TRBD1 matches at 7 bases. The CDR3 is 15 amino acids. In germline, CDR1 is WNHNN, CDR2 SYGVQD (reference sequence). The ends lost 3 bases at V and 3 bases at J; junction bases unmatched: 7. The CDR3 is CASSDRRQGDYGYTF. For the CDR3, the DNA is TGCGCCAGCAGTGATAGGCGGCAGGGGGACTATGGCTACACCTTC.

This clone was seen a few times. The chain has TRBV2 and TRBJ1-5; no clear D. CDR1 and CDR2 from the germline V gene are SNHLY and FYNNEI. Trimming pared 3 bases from V and 0 bases from J, leaving 3 bases between. CDR3 length equals 13 residues. CDR3 in amino acids: CASSDSSNQPQHF. The CDR3 nucleotides read TGTGCCAGCAGTGACAGTAGCAATCAGCCCCAGCATTTT.

CDR3 region: CASSVESGRVSYNEQFF. In DNA, the CDR3 is TGTGCCAGCAGCGTAGAGTCGGGCAGGGTGTCCTACAATGAGCAGTTCTTC. The chain combines TRBV9 with TRBJ2-1; D perhaps matches TRBD1 (5 bases). Germline values: CDR1 SGDLS, CDR2 YYNGEE. The CDR3 sequence is 17 residues long. V was cut by 0 bases and J by 1 base, with 14 bases left in between.

A few counts support this clone. The chain recombines TRBV4-3 with TRBJ1-1; D is unclear. Germline V gene lookup returns CDR1 LGHNA and CDR2 YSLEER. Trimming removed 2 bases from V and 6 bases from J, with 13 bases in between. The CDR3 runs 14 residues. In DNA, the CDR3 is TGCGCCAGCAGCCAACTTGGAGGCTACTCTGAAGCTTTCTTT. Residues: CASSQLGGYSEAFF.

This clone was found once. This rearrangement joins TRBV28 to TRBJ1-5; D uncertain. From germline, CDR1 is MDHEN and CDR2 SYDVKM. Between the trimmed V and J ends, which lost 6 bases and 9 bases, there was a span of 18 bases. The CDR3 runs 14 residues. Here the CDR3 reads CASRTEGDPGPQHF. The CDR3 bases are TGTGCCAGCAGAACTGAGGGCGACCCAGGGCCCCAGCATTTT.

The V gene is TRBV29-1, the J gene TRBJ1-2, with 8 bases aligning to TRBD1. Germline lookup yields CDR1 SQVTM and CDR2 ANQGSEA. There are 14 residues in the CDR3. V shed 4 bases, J shed 0 bases, and the junction held 4 bases outside the gene matches. The DNA of the CDR3 is TGCAGCGTTGTCGGGACAGGAACTAACTATGGCTACACCTTC. This gives the protein CSVVGTGTNYGYTF.

This rearrangement joins TRBV7-2 to TRBJ2-7; TRBD1 agrees at 9 bases. Germline CDR1 is SGHTA and CDR2 is FQGNSA. The CDR3 extends over 14 amino acids. V shed 5 bases and J 1 base; nucleotides not matched to a gene: 3. The chain's CDR3 is CASSPGTGSYEQYF. In DNA form, the CDR3 reads TGTGCCAGCAGCCCCGGGACAGGGTCCTACGAGCAGTACTTC.

This clone came up once. This sequence joins TRBV6-5 and TRBJ1-5; 7 bases line up with TRBD1. The germline V gene has CDR1 MNHEY and CDR2 SVGAGI. J gave up 7 bases and V 6 bases, and 6 bases lay outside the gene matches. The CDR3 has 13 amino acids. The CDR3 protein is CASRGQGGQPQHF. The CDR3, as DNA: TGTGCCAGCAGGGGGCAGGGGGGACAGCCCCAGCATTTT.

The chain joins TRBV19 to TRBJ2-1; D is unresolved. Germline values: CDR1 LNHDA, CDR2 SQIVND (reference sequence). This CDR3 is 11 amino acids long. V gave up 10 bases and J gave up 9 bases, with 13 bases separating them. The CDR3, as DNA: TGTGCCACCTTGTCCCGGTTTGAGCAGTTCTTC. This sequence encodes CATLSRFEQFF.

The chain uses TRBV2 and TRBJ2-7; TRBD1 is a possible D gene (6 bases). Germline V gene lookup returns CDR1 SNHLY and CDR2 FYNNEI. The CDR3 consists of 14 residues. V lost 2 bases, J lost 7 bases, and 15 bases lay in between. The CDR3: CASSETRTVLEQYF. The CDR3 coding sequence is TGTGCCAGCAGTGAAACCCGGACAGTACTTGAGCAGTACTTC.

This chain links TRBV4-3 with TRBJ2-5, with a weak D call TRBD2 (6 bases). Germline CDR1 LGHNA, CDR2 YSLEER. The CDR3 spans 15 residues. The V end lost 1 base, the J end lost 4 bases, and 13 bases lay between the germline ends. CDR3 nucleotides: TGCGCCAGCAGCCAAGGACTAGATTGGGGAGAGACCCAGTACTTC. Translation gives CASSQGLDWGETQYF.

DNA for the CDR3: TGTGCCAGTAGCCGACACGTGAACACCGGGGAGCTGTTTTTT. Its translation is CASSRHVNTGELFF. The J gene is TRBJ2-2, the V gene TRBV19; D not resolved. The CDR3 length is 14 residues. The germline V gene has CDR1 LNHDA and CDR2 SQIVND (reference sequence). Trimming pared 6 bases from V and 1 base from J, leaving 9 bases between.

The CDR3 DNA follows: TGTGCCAGCAGCCACGGGTCGGGCCAGGGGATAGGGAATGAGCAGTTCTTC. Translation gives CASSHGSGQGIGNEQFF. The chain joins TRBV4-2 to TRBJ2-1; possibly TRBD1 for D (6 bases). The CDR3 length is 17 residues. Trimming removed 3 bases at V and 7 bases at J, with 22 bases between. Germline V gene data show CDR1 as LGHNA and CDR2 as YNFKEQ.

This clone was counted between two and nine times. The J gene is TRBJ1-5, the V gene TRBV6-5, with TRBD1 as a possible D gene (5 bases). This CDR3 comprises 14 residues. The germline CDR1 and CDR2 sequences are MNHEY and SVGAGI. V was pared by 6 bases and J by 7 bases, with 16 bases between. CDR3 coding DNA: TGTGCCAGCAGCTCTACGGGGGGACGACAGCCCCAGCATTTT. It yields the protein CASSSTGGRQPQHF.

This clone was seen only a few times. The chain uses TRBV6-6 and TRBJ1-1; no reliable D call. CDR3 length equals 13 residues. CDR1 is MNHNY, CDR2 SVGAGI, per germline (reference sequence). V dropped 6 bases and J dropped 4 bases, with 12 bases sitting between them. CDR3 sequence (DNA): TGTGCCAGCAGAAAGCTACAGCTCACTGAAGCTTTCTTT. Residues: CASRKLQLTEAFF.

In its sample, this clone was seen a few times. The chain uses TRBV19 and TRBJ2-7; 11 bases line up with TRBD1. J gave up 5 bases and V 11 bases, and 8 bases lay outside the gene matches. CDR1 is LNHDA, CDR2 SQIVND, per germline (reference sequence). The CDR3 runs to 13 residues. The CDR3 loop reads CASRDRGTDEQYF. CDR3 nucleotide sequence: TGTGCCTCCAGGGACAGGGGGACCGACGAGCAGTACTTC. The variable domain in full, with the rest retrieved from reference TRBV19 and TRBJ2-7, is DGGITQSPKYLFRKEGQNVTLSCEQNLNHDAMYWYRQDPGQGLRLIYYSQIVNDFQKGDIAEGYSVSREKKESFPLTVTSAQKNPTAFYLCASRDRGTDEQYFGPGTRLTVT.

This clone turned up a few times. The V gene is TRBV19, the J gene TRBJ1-2, with TRBD1 matching over 9 bases. V dropped 5 bases and J dropped 8; count of bases not matched to a gene: 12. The V gene's germline CDR1 is LNHDA and CDR2 SQIVND (reference sequence). This CDR3 contains 15 residues. The CDR3 spells CASSFSRTGVNGYTF. CDR3 sequence (DNA): TGTGCCAGTAGTTTCTCAAGGACAGGGGTGAACGGCTACACCTTC.

This sequence joins TRBV4-1 and TRBJ2-5; 7 bases align to TRBD2. The germline CDR1 and CDR2 sequences are MGHRA and YSYEKL. Germline trimming cut 3 bases from V and 5 bases from J; bases unmatched to any gene: 3. The length of the CDR3 is 13 residues. CDR3 nucleotide sequence: TGCGCCAGCAGCCAGTTGGGGGGGGAGACCCAGTACTTC. Translating gives CASSQLGGETQYF.